This T cell receptor beta chain was sequenced for a study of CD8 T cells in ankylosing spondylitis. General observations from the study: Ankylosing spondylitis blood appeared to carry a characteristic TCR beta motif of 7 or 8 highly homologous variants.

V shed 2 bases and J shed 6 bases, with 11 bases lying between them. This CDR3 region has 14 residues. From germline, CDR1 is LGHDT and CDR2 YNNKEL (reference sequence). This clonotype was seen more than once but under ten times. Its antigen is undetermined. TCRdb processed the 5' RACE reads anew with MiXCR; each CDR3 protein has one entry. The data show almost 400,000 distinct CDR3 sequences, about a fifth seen once. The sequenced sample was blood, either unsorted or a sorted T cell fraction (not recorded which). V usage is TRBV3-1 and J usage is TRBJ2-1; D unclear. This TCR came from a male donor with ankylosing spondylitis. The CDR3 nucleotides read TGTGCCAGCAGCCAAAGGGTTGCTGCCAATGAGCAGTTCTTC. Its translation: CASSQRVAANEQFF.